A selection of T cell receptor beta chains follows, all from one sample in a study of blood T cells in healthy people across ages. TCRdb fed the 5' RACE reads into MiXCR, producing one record per CDR3 protein. The table lists over 1,500,000 distinct CDR3 sequences, roughly 49% of them singletons. The specimen was blood. The receptors here all came from a middle-aged woman in good health. The CDR3 runs from the conserved cysteine through the conserved F or W. D genes are given only for firm matches. The size entry is marked missing in some rows and otherwise reads once, few, many or a size class.

cdr3_nt cdr3_aa j_call v_call d_call clone_size
TGTGCCAGCAGCTTAGTCCCTCGGAGAACTGAAGCTTTCTTT CASSLVPRRTEAFF TRBJ1-1 TRBV7-2 . .
TGCGCCAGCAGCCAAAACCTTGGACTAGCGGGGGAAGAGACCCAGTACTTC CASSQNLGLAGEETQYF TRBJ2-5 TRBV4-3 TRBD2 .
TGCAGTGCTAGAGGGGATTCGCCGGGAACAGGGCGGTATGGCTACACCTTC CSARGDSPGTGRYGYTF TRBJ1-2 TRBV20-1 . few
TGTGCCAGCAGCCCGGTCGACAGACTCGACGAGCAGTACTTC CASSPVDRLDEQYF TRBJ2-7 TRBV5-6 . .
TGTGCCAGCAGCTCGTACTCAAAAGAGACCCAGTACTTC CASSSYSKETQYF TRBJ2-5 TRBV12-3/TRBV12-4 . few
TGTGCCACCACCCGGGGAGGGGGCACTGAAGCTTTCTTT CATTRGGGTEAFF TRBJ1-1 TRBV24-1 . .
TGCAGTGCTGGATTATCCCGGACCGGTACGCAGTATTTT CSAGLSRTGTQYF TRBJ2-3 TRBV20-1 . .
TGCGCCAGCAGCCTCTCGGGAGGGGGCTCCTACGAGCAGTACTTC CASSLSGGGSYEQYF TRBJ2-7 TRBV27 TRBD2 many
TGTGCCAGCAGCGTTGACGGCTACTATGGCTACACCTTC CASSVDGYYGYTF TRBJ1-2 TRBV9 . few
TGTGCCAGCAGCCGCGGACAGGGTGACGGTGGCTACACCTTC CASSRGQGDGGYTF TRBJ1-2 TRBV7-2 TRBD1 few
TGTGCCAGCAGTGACTACGGGTTCTCCGACTATGGCTACACCTTC CASSDYGFSDYGYTF TRBJ1-2 TRBV2 . .
TGTGCCAGCACCTATGGGGGGCCCCGAGAGGAGACCCAGTACTTC CASTYGGPREETQYF TRBJ2-5 TRBV7-2 . .
TGTGCCAGCAGTTTCCAGGGGAGGGAGGGGGATACGCAGTATTTT CASSFQGREGDTQYF TRBJ2-3 TRBV6-5 . few
TGTGCCAGCAGCCGGACTAGCGGGTTGAATGAGCAGTTCTTC CASSRTSGLNEQFF TRBJ2-1 TRBV7-9 TRBD2 .
TGCAGTGCTAGGGACCCAGCGGGGTACCAAGAGACCCAGTACTTC CSARDPAGYQETQYF TRBJ2-5 TRBV20-1 TRBD2 .
TGTGCCAGCAGCTTCGGGCTCCTAGGGCCTTACAGTGAGCAGTTCTTC CASSFGLLGPYSEQFF TRBJ2-1 TRBV7-2 . .
TGTGCCAGCTCACCACCACCGGGAGAGGGGGCCTTCTATGGCTACACCTTC CASSPPPGEGAFYGYTF TRBJ1-2 TRBV18 TRBD1 .